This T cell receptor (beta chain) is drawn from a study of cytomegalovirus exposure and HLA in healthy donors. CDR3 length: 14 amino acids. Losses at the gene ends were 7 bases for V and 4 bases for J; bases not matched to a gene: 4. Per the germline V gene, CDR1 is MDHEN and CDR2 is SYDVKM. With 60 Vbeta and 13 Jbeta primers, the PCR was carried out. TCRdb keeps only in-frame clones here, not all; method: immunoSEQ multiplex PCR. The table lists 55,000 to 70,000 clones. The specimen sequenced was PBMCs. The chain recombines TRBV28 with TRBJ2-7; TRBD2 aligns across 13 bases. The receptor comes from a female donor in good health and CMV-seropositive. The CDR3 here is CASTRTSGSYEQYF. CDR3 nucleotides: TGTGCCAGCACCAGGACTAGCGGGAGTTACGAGCAGTACTTC. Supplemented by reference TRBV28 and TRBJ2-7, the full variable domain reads DVKVTQSSRYLVKRTGEKVFLECVQDMDHENMFWYRQDPGLGLRLIYFSYDVKMKEKGDIPEGYSVSREKKERFSLILESASTNQTSMYLCASTRTSGSYEQYFGPGTRLTVT.